This T cell receptor (beta chain) is drawn from a study of molecular identifiers for immune sequencing clone quantification. TCRdb re-called the PCR reads with MiXCR, one entry per CDR3 protein. The profile shows about 640,000 distinct CDR3 sequences, about 20% of them singletons. V was pared by 0 bases and J by 6 bases, with 7 bases between. Germline lookup yields CDR1 LGHNT and CDR2 FRNRAP. The CDR3 sequence is 13 residues long. This clonotype came up many times. The sequence was collected from a human donor in good health. Some libraries in this study had Jurkat cell RNA spiked in. Sequenced input: naive CD8+ T cells from blood, with Jurkat cell RNA spiked in. As to subset: FACS-sorted CD8+CD4-CCR7+CD45RA+ naive T cells. This chain joins TRBV12-5 and TRBJ2-3; D unclear. The CDR3 spells CASGLVVRDTQYF. CDR3 nucleotides: TGTGCTAGTGGTTTGGTGGTCAGGGATACGCAGTATTTT.